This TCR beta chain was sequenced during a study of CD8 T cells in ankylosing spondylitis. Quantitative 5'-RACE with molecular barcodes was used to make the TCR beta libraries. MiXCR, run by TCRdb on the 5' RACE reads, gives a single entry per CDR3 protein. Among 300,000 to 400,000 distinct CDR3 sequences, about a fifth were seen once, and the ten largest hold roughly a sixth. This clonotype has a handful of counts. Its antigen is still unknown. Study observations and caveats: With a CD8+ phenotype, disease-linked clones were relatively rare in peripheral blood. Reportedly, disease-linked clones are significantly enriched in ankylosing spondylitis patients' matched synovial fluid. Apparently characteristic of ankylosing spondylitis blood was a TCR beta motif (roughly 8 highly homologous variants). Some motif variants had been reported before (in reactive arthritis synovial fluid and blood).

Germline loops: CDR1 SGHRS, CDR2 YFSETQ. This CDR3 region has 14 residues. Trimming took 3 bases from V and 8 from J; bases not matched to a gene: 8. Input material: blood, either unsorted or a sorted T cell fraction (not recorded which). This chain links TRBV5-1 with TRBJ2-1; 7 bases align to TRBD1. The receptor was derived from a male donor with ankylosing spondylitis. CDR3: CASSSGQVVDEQFF. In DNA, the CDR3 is TGCGCCAGCAGCTCCGGACAGGTAGTCGATGAGCAGTTCTTC.